Below, 7 T cell receptor beta chains from the same sample are listed, as sequenced in a study of T-cell memory formation after mild COVID-19. TCRdb fed the 5' RACE reads into MiXCR, producing one record per CDR3 protein. The data contain 150,000 to 200,000 distinct CDR3 sequences, roughly 31% of them singletons. What was sequenced was PBMCs or a T cell subset sorted from them (not recorded which). These receptor sequences come from an adult woman who had mild COVID-19 (a few samples of this study predate the infection). Cell type and time point are not known.

This clonotype showed up just a few times. V and J are TRBV9 and TRBJ2-7, with D maybe TRBD2 (6 bases). Trimming cost V 4 bases and J 3 bases, with 17 bases left between them. The CDR3 sequence is 15 residues long. The V gene's germline CDR1 is SGDLS and CDR2 YYNGEE. CDR3: CASSQSGGLFYEQYF. CDR3 nucleotide sequence: TGTGCCAGCAGCCAGTCTGGGGGACTTTTCTACGAGCAGTACTTC.

This chain uses TRBV4-1 with TRBJ2-3; 7 bases are a match to TRBD2. J lost 0 bases, V lost 4 bases, and 16 bases had no gene match. This CDR3 comprises 19 residues. Looked up from germline, CDR1 is MGHRA and CDR2 is YSYEKL. The CDR3 region has the DNA TGCGCCAGCAGCCCTTTCAAGAAGCAAGCGGGGTATAGCACAGATACGCAGTATTTT. Translation gives CASSPFKKQAGYSTDTQYF.

V usage is TRBV7-7 and J usage is TRBJ2-7; D tentatively reads TRBD1 or TRBD2 (5 bases each). Trimming removed 0 bases from V and 6 bases from J, with 9 bases in between. The CDR3 contains 13 residues. Germline V gene data show CDR1 as SSHAT and CDR2 as FNYEAQ (reference sequence). CDR3 protein: CASSLARGAEQYF. The CDR3 coding sequence is TGTGCCAGCAGCTTAGCGCGAGGGGCCGAGCAGTACTTC.

V is TRBV29-1 and J is TRBJ2-7; 7 nucleotides match TRBD1. After removal of 4 bases from V and 3 bases from J, the junction contained 12 bases not matched to a gene. CDR1 SQVTM and CDR2 ANQGSEA come from the germline V gene. This CDR3 comprises 15 residues. DNA for the CDR3: TGCAGCGTTGGAGGTACAGGGGTCAATGGCTACGAGCAGTACTTC. The encoded protein is CSVGGTGVNGYEQYF.

This clonotype turned up a few times. In DNA form, the CDR3 reads TGTGCCAGCAGCTATCGAGAGGGGTACGAGCAGTACTTC. Residues: CASSYREGYEQYF. The chain carries TRBV5-5 and TRBJ2-7; D is perhaps TRBD1 or TRBD2 (5 bases each). Trimming pared 3 bases from V and 4 bases from J, leaving 11 bases between. The CDR3 has 13 amino acids. Germline V gene lookup returns CDR1 SGHKS and CDR2 YYEKEE (reference sequence).

The chain employs TRBV27 and TRBJ2-1; possibly TRBD1 or TRBD2 for D (5 bases each). The germline CDR1 and CDR2 sequences are MNHEY and SMNVEV (reference sequence). The CDR3 spans 14 residues. Trimming cost V 6 bases and J 3 bases, with 12 bases left between them. The CDR3 DNA follows: TGTGCCAGCAGCCCGGGACGATTCTACAATGAGCAGTTCTTC. Protein sequence: CASSPGRFYNEQFF.

V gene TRBV7-9 combines with J gene TRBJ2-3; D is possibly TRBD1 (6 bases). V was shortened by 1 base and J by 1 base, with 9 bases between the two germline ends. Germline V gene sequence: CDR1 SEHNR, CDR2 FQNEAQ (reference sequence). This CDR3 has 15 amino acids. The CDR3 sequence: CASSLGGGGTDTQYF. CDR3 DNA sequence: TGTGCCAGCAGCTTAGGAGGGGGAGGCACAGATACGCAGTATTTT.